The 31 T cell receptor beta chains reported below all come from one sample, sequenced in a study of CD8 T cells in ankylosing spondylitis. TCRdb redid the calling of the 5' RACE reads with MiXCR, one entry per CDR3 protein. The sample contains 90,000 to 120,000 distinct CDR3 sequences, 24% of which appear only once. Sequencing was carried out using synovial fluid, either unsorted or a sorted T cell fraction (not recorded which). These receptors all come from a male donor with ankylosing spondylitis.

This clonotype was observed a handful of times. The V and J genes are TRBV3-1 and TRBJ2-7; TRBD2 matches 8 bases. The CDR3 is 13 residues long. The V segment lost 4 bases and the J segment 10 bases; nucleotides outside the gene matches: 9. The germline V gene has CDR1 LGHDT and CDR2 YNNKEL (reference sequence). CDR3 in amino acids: CASSRGWREAQYF. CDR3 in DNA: TGTGCCAGCAGCCGGGGGTGGCGGGAGGCCCAGTACTTC.

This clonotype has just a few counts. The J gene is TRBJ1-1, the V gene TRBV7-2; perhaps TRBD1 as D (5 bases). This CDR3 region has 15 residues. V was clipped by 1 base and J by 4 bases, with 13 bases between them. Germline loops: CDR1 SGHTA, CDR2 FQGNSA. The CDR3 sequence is CASSLGDPRSTEAFF. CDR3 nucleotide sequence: TGTGCCAGCAGCTTAGGGGACCCAAGGAGCACTGAAGCTTTCTTT.

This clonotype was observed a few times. CDR3 nucleotide sequence: TGTGCCAGCAGCTCCTACGGACATGGGCTTTCCTACGAGCAGTACGTC. Protein sequence: CASSSYGHGLSYEQYV. The chain couples TRBV7-9 to TRBJ2-7, with D perhaps TRBD1 (5 bases). The CDR3 covers 16 residues. The germline V gene encodes CDR1 SEHNR and CDR2 FQNEAQ (reference sequence). V was shortened by 4 bases and J by 1 base, with 17 bases between the two germline ends.

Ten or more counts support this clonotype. The CDR3 loop reads CASSQQGQTYGYTF. The CDR3 DNA reads TGTGCCAGCAGCCAACAGGGACAGACCTATGGCTACACCTTC. This chain joins TRBV6-1 and TRBJ1-2; 7 positions match TRBD1. Germline assignment: CDR1 MNHNS and CDR2 SASEGT. This CDR3 comprises 14 residues. J gave up 4 bases and V 6 bases, and 8 bases lay outside the gene matches.

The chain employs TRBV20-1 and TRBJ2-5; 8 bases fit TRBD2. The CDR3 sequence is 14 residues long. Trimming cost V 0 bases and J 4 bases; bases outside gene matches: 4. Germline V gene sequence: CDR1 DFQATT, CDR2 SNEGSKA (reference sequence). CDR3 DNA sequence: TGCAGTGCTAGAGACCCCGGGAGGGGAGAGACCCAGTACTTC. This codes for CSARDPGRGETQYF.

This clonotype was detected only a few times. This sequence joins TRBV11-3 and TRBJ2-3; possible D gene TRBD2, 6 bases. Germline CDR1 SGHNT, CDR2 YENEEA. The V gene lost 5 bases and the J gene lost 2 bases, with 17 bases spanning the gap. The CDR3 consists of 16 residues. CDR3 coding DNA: TGTGCCAGCAGCCCTTCCGGGACTGGATACACAGATACGCAGTATTTT. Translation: CASSPSGTGYTDTQYF.

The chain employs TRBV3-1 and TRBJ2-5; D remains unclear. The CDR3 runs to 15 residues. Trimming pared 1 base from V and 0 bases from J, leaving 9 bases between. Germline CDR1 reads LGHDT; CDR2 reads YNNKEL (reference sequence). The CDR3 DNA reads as TGTGCCAGCAGCCAAGTTTGGAAAAACCAAGAGACCCAGTACTTC. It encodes CASSQVWKNQETQYF.

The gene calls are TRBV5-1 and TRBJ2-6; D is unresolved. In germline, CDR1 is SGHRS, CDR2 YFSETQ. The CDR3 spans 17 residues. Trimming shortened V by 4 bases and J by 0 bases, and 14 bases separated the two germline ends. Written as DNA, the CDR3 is TGCGCCAGCAGCGCGGCTTTAGGCTCCTCTGGGGCCAACGTCCTGACTTTC. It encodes CASSAALGSSGANVLTF.

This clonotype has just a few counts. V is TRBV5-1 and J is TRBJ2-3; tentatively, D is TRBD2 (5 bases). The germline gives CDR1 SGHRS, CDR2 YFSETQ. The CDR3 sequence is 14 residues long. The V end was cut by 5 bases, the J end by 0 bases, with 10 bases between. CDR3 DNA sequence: TGCGCCAGCAGTGCCGGCGGGAGCACAGATACGCAGTATTTT. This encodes CASSAGGSTDTQYF. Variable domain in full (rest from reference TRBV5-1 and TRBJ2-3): KAGVTQTPRYLIKTRGQQVTLSCSPISGHRSVSWYQQTPGQGLQFLFEYFSETQRNKGNFPGRFSGRQFSNSRSEMNVSTLELGDSALYLCASSAGGSTDTQYFGPGTRLTVL.

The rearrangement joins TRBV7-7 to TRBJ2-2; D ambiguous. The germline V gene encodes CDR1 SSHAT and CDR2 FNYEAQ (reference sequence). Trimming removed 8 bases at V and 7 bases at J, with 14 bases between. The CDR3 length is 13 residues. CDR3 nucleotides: TGTGCCAGCGGCCCCACCCCGGGCGGGGAGCTGTTTTTT. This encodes CASGPTPGGELFF.

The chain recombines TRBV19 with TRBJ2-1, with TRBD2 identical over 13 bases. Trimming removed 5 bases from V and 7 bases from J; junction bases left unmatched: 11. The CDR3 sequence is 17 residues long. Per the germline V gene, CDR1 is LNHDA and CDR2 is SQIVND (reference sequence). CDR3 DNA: TGTGCCAGTAGTCCCGGACTAGCGGGAGCTCTAGGTAATGAGCAGTTCTTC. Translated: CASSPGLAGALGNEQFF.

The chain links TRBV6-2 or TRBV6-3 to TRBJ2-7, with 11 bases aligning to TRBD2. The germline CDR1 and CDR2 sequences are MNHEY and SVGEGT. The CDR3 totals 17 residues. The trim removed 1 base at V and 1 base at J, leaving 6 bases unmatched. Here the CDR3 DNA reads TGTGCCAGCAGTTACTGGGGGACTAGCGGACCGTCCTACGAGCAGTACTTC. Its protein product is CASSYWGTSGPSYEQYF.

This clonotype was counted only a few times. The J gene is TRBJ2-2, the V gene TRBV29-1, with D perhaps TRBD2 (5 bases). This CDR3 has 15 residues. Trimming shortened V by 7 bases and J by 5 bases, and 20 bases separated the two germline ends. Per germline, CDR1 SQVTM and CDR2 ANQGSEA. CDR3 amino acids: CSGGPGWGMTGELFF. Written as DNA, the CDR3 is TGCAGCGGAGGCCCGGGATGGGGAATGACCGGGGAGCTGTTTTTT.

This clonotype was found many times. The CDR3 DNA sequence: TGCGCCAGCAGCTTGGAACAGTCCCTGGATACGCAGTATTTT. This codes for CASSLEQSLDTQYF. The rearrangement links TRBV5-1 to TRBJ2-3; D gene uncertain. V was trimmed by 0 bases and J by 6 bases, leaving 11 bases between them. In germline, CDR1 is SGHRS, CDR2 YFSETQ. The CDR3 sequence is 14 residues long.

The CDR3 reads CASSRRQGDQPQHF. Here the CDR3 DNA reads TGTGCCAGCAGCCGACGACAGGGAGATCAGCCCCAGCATTTT. V usage is TRBV7-2 and J usage is TRBJ1-5, with 7 nucleotides matching TRBD1. J was trimmed by 5 bases and V by 5 bases; bases with no gene match: 6. The CDR3 is 14 residues long. Germline CDR1 reads SGHTA; CDR2 reads FQGNSA.

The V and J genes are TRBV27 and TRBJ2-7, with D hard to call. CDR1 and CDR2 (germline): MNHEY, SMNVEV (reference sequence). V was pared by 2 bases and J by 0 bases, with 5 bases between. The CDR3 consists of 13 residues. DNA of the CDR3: TGTGCCAGCAGTTTAGCGGACTCCTACGAGCAGTACTTC. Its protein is CASSLADSYEQYF.

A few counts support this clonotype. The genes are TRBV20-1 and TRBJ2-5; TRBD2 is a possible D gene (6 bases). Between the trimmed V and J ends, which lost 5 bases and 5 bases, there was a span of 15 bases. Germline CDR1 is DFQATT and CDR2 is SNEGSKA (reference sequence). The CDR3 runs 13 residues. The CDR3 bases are TGCAGTGCTGATCCGGGACGGGGGGAGACCCAGTACTTC. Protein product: CSADPGRGETQYF.

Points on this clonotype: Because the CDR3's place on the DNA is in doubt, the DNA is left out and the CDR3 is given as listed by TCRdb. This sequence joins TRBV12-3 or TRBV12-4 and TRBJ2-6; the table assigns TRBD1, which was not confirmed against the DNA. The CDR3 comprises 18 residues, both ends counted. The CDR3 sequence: CASSTSGQGPSGANVLTF.

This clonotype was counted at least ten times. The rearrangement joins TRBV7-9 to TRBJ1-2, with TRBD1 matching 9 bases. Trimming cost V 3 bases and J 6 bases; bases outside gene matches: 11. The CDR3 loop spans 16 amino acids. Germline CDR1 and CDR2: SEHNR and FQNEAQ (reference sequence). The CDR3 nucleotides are TGTGCCAGCAGCTTCGGGTATACAGGGGGCGCGAATGGCTACACCTTC. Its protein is CASSFGYTGGANGYTF.

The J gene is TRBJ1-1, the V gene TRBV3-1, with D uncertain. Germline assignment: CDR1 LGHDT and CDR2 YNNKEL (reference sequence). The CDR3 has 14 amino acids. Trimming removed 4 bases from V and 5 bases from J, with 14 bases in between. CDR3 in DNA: TGTGCCAGCAGCCCCGAGAGCGGATGGACTGAAGCTTTCTTT. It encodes CASSPESGWTEAFF.

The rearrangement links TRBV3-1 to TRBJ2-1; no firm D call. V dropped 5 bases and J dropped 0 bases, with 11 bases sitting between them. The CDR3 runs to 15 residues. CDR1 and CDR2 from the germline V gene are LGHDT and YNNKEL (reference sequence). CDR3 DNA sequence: TGTGCCAGCAGCTCGCGCTCAAGCTCCTACAATGAGCAGTTCTTC. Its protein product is CASSSRSSSYNEQFF.

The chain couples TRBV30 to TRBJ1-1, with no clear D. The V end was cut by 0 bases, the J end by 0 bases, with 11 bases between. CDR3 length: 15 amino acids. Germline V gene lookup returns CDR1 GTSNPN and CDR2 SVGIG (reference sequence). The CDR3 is CAWSVRVSMNTEAFF. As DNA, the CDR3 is TGTGCCTGGAGTGTACGGGTCTCCATGAACACTGAAGCTTTCTTT.

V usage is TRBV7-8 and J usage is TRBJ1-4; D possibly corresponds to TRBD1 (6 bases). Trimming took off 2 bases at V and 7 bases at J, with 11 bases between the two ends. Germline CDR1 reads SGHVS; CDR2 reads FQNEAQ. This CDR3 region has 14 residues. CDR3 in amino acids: CASSLLQGGEKLFF. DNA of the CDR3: TGTGCCAGCAGCTTACTACAGGGTGGTGAAAAACTGTTTTTT.

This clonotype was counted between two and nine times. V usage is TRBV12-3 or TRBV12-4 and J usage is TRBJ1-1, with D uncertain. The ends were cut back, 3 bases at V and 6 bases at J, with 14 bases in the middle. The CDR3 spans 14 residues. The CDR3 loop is CASSFRGQSAEAFF. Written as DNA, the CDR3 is TGTGCCAGCAGTTTCCGGGGTCAATCAGCTGAAGCTTTCTTT.

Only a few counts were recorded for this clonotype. This CDR3 reads CASSLFIAGPSSGANVLTF. DNA of the CDR3: TGTGCCAGCAGTTTATTCATCGCAGGGCCCAGCTCTGGGGCCAACGTCCTGACTTTC. The gene calls are TRBV27 and TRBJ2-6; a possible D gene is TRBD1 (5 bases). V was pared by 1 base and J by 0 bases, with 16 bases between. This CDR3 has 19 amino acids. Germline loops: CDR1 MNHEY, CDR2 SMNVEV (reference sequence).

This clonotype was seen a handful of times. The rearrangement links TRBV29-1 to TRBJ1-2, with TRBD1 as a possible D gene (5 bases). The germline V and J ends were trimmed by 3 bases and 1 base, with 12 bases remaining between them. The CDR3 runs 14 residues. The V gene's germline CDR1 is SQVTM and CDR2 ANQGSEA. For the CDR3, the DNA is TGCAGCGTTGACACGGGGCCTATTAACTATGGCTACACCTTC. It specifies CSVDTGPINYGYTF. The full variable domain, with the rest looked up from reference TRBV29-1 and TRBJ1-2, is SAVISQKPSRDICQRGTSLTIQCQVDSQVTMMFWYRQQPGQSLTLIATANQGSEATYESGFVIDKFPISRPNLTFSTLTVSNMSPEDSSIYLCSVDTGPINYGYTFGSGTRLTVV.

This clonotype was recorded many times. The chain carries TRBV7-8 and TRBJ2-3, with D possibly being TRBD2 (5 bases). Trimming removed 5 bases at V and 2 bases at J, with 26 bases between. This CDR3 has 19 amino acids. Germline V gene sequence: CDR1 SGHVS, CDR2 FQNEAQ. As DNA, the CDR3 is TGTGCCAGCAGCCCCCGCAGGTTGGGGAGCATCGAATCCACAGATACGCAGTATTTT. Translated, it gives CASSPRRLGSIESTDTQYF.

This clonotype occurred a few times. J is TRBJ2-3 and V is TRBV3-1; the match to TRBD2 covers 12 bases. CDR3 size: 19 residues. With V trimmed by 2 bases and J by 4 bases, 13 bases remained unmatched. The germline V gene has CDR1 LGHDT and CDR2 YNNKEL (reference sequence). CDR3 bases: TGTGCCAGCAGCCAACGGACTAGCGGGAACTTGGGGCCCCCAGATACGCAGTATTTT. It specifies CASSQRTSGNLGPPDTQYF.

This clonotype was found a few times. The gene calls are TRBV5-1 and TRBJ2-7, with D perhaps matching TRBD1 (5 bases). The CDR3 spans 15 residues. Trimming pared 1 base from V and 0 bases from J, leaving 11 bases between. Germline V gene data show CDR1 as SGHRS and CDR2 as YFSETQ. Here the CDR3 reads CASSLIQGASYEQYF. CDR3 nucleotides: TGCGCCAGCAGCTTGATCCAGGGCGCCTCCTACGAGCAGTACTTC. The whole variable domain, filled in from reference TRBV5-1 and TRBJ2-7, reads KAGVTQTPRYLIKTRGQQVTLSCSPISGHRSVSWYQQTPGQGLQFLFEYFSETQRNKGNFPGRFSGRQFSNSRSEMNVSTLELGDSALYLCASSLIQGASYEQYFGPGTRLTVT.

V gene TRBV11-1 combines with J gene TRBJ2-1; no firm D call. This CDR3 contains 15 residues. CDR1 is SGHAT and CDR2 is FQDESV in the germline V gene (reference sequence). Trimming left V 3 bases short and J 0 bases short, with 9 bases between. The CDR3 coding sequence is TGTGCCAGCAGCTTTCGGCGCCCCTCCTACAATGAGCAGTTCTTC. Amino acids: CASSFRRPSYNEQFF.

The CDR3: CASSPGVQGQSYEQYF. The CDR3 DNA reads TGTGCCAGTAGCCCCGGGGTTCAGGGCCAATCCTACGAGCAGTACTTC. This rearrangement joins TRBV19 to TRBJ2-7, with D perhaps assigned TRBD1 or TRBD2 (5 bases each). Trimming shortened V by 6 bases and J by 1 base, and 19 bases separated the two germline ends. CDR1 is LNHDA, CDR2 SQIVND, per germline (reference sequence). The CDR3 is made up of 16 amino acids.